Here is one TCR beta chain with its context. It has no known antigen specificity. No much larger clone is present one base from it, and per-base qualities are unavailable. The library was generated by the immunoSEQ multiplex PCR assay. In the paper's pipeline: To diagnose cytomegalovirus status from the catalog of TCR beta chain sequences, a statistical classification framework was built. TCRdb obtained this table from immuneACCESS and retained in-frame rearrangements with V and J assigned. These tables miss some clones; where compared with another copy, unresolved V genes account for less than half of the shortfall, and the remainder is unexplained. D and trimming were read from the DNA, whereas the V and J calls and clone size are those reported in that table. The sample yields 150,000 to 200,000 clones; roughly 83% were counted once. The ten largest account for more than 1.1% of the sample. The donors belonged to the validation cohort of about 120 subjects, which was separate from the approximately 660-subject first cohort.

This entry is derived from a study of cytomegalovirus exposure and HLA in healthy donors (dated by TCRdb to 2015 to 2018). For the study in its entirety: The 500 to 800 repertoires of the first cohort and the approximately 110 validation repertoires were produced on the same platform, according to a later analysis. Along with the approximately 700-subject first cohort, a separate validation cohort of 120 different subjects was used. To predict cytomegalovirus infection status, the study brought together high-throughput TCR immunosequencing, statistical association of individual TCRs with disease status, and machine learning. The study aimed to test whether cataloging public T cell receptors could reveal signatures of past pathogen exposure.

The CDR3 starts with the cysteine, ends with the phenylalanine, and has 19 residues. The DNA shown is the 57-base CDR3, in frame from base 1. V ends up 1 base short and J 0 bases short, with an unmatched junction base count of 10. The germline V gene yields LGHNA for CDR1 and YNFKEQ for CDR2. What the work shows at the level of the full study, not this receptor alone: The study listed 150 to 200 TCR beta chains as associated with cytomegalovirus. Of the cluster scores, 85% to 95% were above 0 in a later analysis, which found that TCRs clustered in the first cohort also tended to co-occur in the roughly 130 validation repertoires. The authors suggested that the approach could potentially be extended to other disease states and immunological phenotypes. The classifier was reported to diagnose cytomegalovirus status with high specificity and sensitivity in both the original cohort and the validation cohort. A few of the identified cytomegalovirus-associated TCR beta chains were confirmed in vitro to be specific for cytomegalovirus antigens. The validation cohort had no HLA typing available for a later analysis, so co-occurrence within that cohort was assessed over all 130 or so repertoires. Across donors, most TCR sequences were observed very rarely, whereas some public TCRs were present in many individuals.

The origin of this receptor is a woman under 30 in good health and CMV-seronegative. The sequenced sample was PBMCs. In this chain, TRBV4-2 is recombined with TRBJ2-1; 9 central nucleotides agree with TRBD2. CDR3 loop: CASSQGPSGEISSYNEQFF. The nucleotide sequence is TGTGCCAGCAGCCAAGGCCCTAGCGGGGAAATAAGCTCCTACAATGAGCAGTTCTTC.